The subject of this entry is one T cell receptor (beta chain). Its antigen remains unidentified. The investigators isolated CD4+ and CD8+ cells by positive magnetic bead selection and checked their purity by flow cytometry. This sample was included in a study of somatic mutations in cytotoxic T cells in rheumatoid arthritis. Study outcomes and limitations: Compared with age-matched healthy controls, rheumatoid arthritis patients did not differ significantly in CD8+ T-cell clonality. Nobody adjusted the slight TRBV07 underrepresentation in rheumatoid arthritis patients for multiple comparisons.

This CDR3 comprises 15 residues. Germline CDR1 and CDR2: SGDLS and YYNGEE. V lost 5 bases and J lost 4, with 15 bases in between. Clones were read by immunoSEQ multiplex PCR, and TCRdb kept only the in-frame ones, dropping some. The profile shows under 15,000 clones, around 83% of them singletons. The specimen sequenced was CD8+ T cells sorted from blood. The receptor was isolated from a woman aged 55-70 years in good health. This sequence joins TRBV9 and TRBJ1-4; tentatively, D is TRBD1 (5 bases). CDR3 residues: CASSPGEWGNEKLFF. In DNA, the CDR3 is TGTGCCAGCAGTCCGGGGGAGTGGGGTAATGAAAAACTGTTTTTT.